This T cell receptor (beta chain) is drawn from a study of T-cell memory formation after mild COVID-19. The CDR3 has 15 residues. The germline V gene has CDR1 SGHRS and CDR2 YFSETQ. Trimming left V 4 bases short and J 6 bases short, with 14 bases between. 5'RACE primed at constant segments yielded TCR alpha and TCR beta cDNA libraries bearing sample barcodes and UMIs. TCRdb reprocessed the 5' RACE reads with MiXCR, giving one entry per CDR3 protein. The data contain about 320,000 distinct CDR3 sequences, roughly an eighth of them singletons. Whole-study findings and limits: Some responding clones appeared in pre-infection memory, suggesting cross-reactive memory joined. While clones contracting from day 15 to 85 were balanced between CD4 and CD8, later expanders leaned CD4+. Clonal second-wave expansions that peaked on day 37 had unconfirmed SARS-CoV-2 specificity.

This clonotype was recorded a few times. Its antigen remains unidentified. The chain combines TRBV5-1 with TRBJ1-6; possibly TRBD1 for D (6 bases). Sequencing used PBMCs or a T cell subset sorted from them (not recorded which). The sequence was obtained from a man between 18 and 35 years old who had mild COVID-19 (a few samples of this study predate the infection). Cell type and time point are not known. The CDR3 nucleotides read TGCGCCAGCAGCAGAGGACAGTCTTTTAATTCACCCCTCCACTTT. It yields the protein CASSRGQSFNSPLHF.